This T cell receptor beta chain was sequenced in a study of T-cell reconstitution after alpha-beta-depleted transplantation in children. TCRbeta library construction was performed incorporating unique molecular identifiers. TCRdb itself ran the PCR reads through MiXCR, one entry per CDR3 protein. This table has about 610,000 distinct CDR3 sequences, approximately 10% appearing once. The sample holds many counts of this clonotype. Trimming stripped 7 bases from V and 6 bases from J, with 19 bases between. This CDR3 spans 14 amino acids. Germline V gene data show CDR1 as DFQATT and CDR2 as SNEGSKA (reference sequence).

The sequence came from a human donor who donated a stem cell graft to a child with acute myeloid leukemia. Material: PBMCs from the stem cell graft donor, obtained from the stem cell graft. The chain joins TRBV20-1 to TRBJ2-1; D is ambiguous. The CDR3 bases are TGCAGTGGCATCGACTCTGCCACACGCAATGAGCAGTTCTTC. Encoded protein: CSGIDSATRNEQFF.